Each of the 22 T cell receptor beta chains below was sequenced from the same sample in a study of T-cell reconstitution after alpha-beta-depleted transplantation in children. The library targeted TCRbeta and was prepared with unique molecular identifiers. Each CDR3 protein is one row after TCRdb ran MiXCR on the PCR reads. The table includes some 350,000 distinct CDR3 sequences, roughly 15% detected once. The sample here was PBMCs, mostly from graft donor cells, taken 360 days after TCRalphabeta/CD19-depleted stem cell transplant. The receptors originated from a male patient under 10 years old who had a stem cell transplant for acute lymphoblastic leukemia, so the T cells may come from the graft donor.

The CDR3 protein is CATSREVTGNGYTF. In DNA form, the CDR3 reads TGTGCCACCAGCAGAGAGGTGACAGGGAATGGCTACACCTTC. The rearrangement uses TRBV15 and TRBJ1-2; 7 bases are shared with TRBD1. V shed 0 bases and J 6 bases; nucleotides not matched to a gene: 4. The length of the CDR3 is 14 residues. CDR1 and CDR2 (germline): LNHNV, YYDKDF (reference sequence).

This clonotype was counted at least ten times. V is TRBV4-3 and J is TRBJ2-1; tentatively, D is TRBD2 (6 bases). The CDR3 totals 20 residues. Per germline, CDR1 LGHNA and CDR2 YSLEER. V was pared by 0 bases and J by 3 bases, with 24 bases between. The CDR3 DNA is TGCGCCAGCAGCCAAGATTGGGAATTAGCGGACTCGTACTACTACAATGAGCAGTTCTTC. Its translation is CASSQDWELADSYYYNEQFF.

This clonotype was seen ten or more times. This rearrangement joins TRBV9 to TRBJ2-2, with TRBD2 matching over 7 bases. J lost 7 bases, V lost 6 bases, and 6 bases had no gene match. The germline V gene encodes CDR1 SGDLS and CDR2 YYNGEE. The CDR3 runs to 13 residues. The CDR3 DNA sequence: TGTGCCAGCACCAGACTAGCCATCGGGGAGCTGTTTTTT. Translated: CASTRLAIGELFF.

Here the CDR3 DNA reads TGTGCCAGCAGTGAATCGACAGGGGGCCTCTCTGGGGCCAACGTCCTGACTTTC. Translation: CASSESTGGLSGANVLTF. The V and J genes are TRBV2 and TRBJ2-6; 10 positions match TRBD1. The CDR3 has 18 residues. The V segment lost 2 bases and the J segment 0 bases; nucleotides outside the gene matches: 4. From germline, CDR1 is SNHLY and CDR2 FYNNEI.

The chain links TRBV19 to TRBJ1-1; D might be TRBD1 (6 bases). The CDR3 runs 13 residues. V was shortened by 7 bases and J by 4 bases, with 13 bases between the two germline ends. Germline values: CDR1 LNHDA, CDR2 SQIVND (reference sequence). CDR3 DNA sequence: TGTGCCAGTAACCAACGAGGGGGCACTGAAGCTTTCTTT. Translation: CASNQRGGTEAFF.

The V gene is TRBV12-3 or TRBV12-4, the J gene TRBJ1-2; possibly TRBD1 for D (5 bases). Trimming stripped 7 bases from V and 6 bases from J, with 9 bases between. This CDR3 is 11 amino acids long. DNA of the CDR3: TGTGCCAGCACCCGGGGGAATGGCTACACCTTC. Its translation is CASTRGNGYTF.

This clonotype was recorded at least ten times. This chain joins TRBV6-5 and TRBJ2-1; 8 bases are a match to TRBD2. Germline CDR1 reads MNHEY; CDR2 reads SVGAGI. The V gene end was trimmed by 2 bases and the J gene end by 7 bases; junction bases not matched to a gene: 4. CDR3 size: 14 residues. The CDR3: CASSYGLAGNEQFF. For the CDR3, the DNA is TGTGCCAGCAGTTACGGGCTAGCGGGTAATGAGCAGTTCTTC.

The CDR3 DNA follows: TGTGCCAGCAGCGTAGGGGTAGCGGGGTCGGTCTACGAGCAGTACTTC. Its protein is CASSVGVAGSVYEQYF. The gene calls are TRBV9 and TRBJ2-7, with 8 bases identical to TRBD2. J gave up 3 bases and V 0 bases, and 8 bases lay outside the gene matches. The CDR3 totals 16 residues. Germline V gives CDR1 SGDLS, CDR2 YYNGEE.

The chain links TRBV7-2 to TRBJ2-5; the match to TRBD2 covers 7 bases. Trimming removed 2 bases from V and 2 bases from J; junction bases left unmatched: 11. The CDR3 spans 17 residues. CDR1 SGHTA and CDR2 FQGNSA come from the germline V gene. The CDR3 loop is CASSLPLRGEIQETQYF. CDR3 DNA sequence: TGTGCCAGCAGCTTACCCCTCCGGGGGGAGATACAAGAGACCCAGTACTTC.

The V call is TRBV11-2, the J call TRBJ2-7; TRBD2 matches at 8 bases. The CDR3 spans 15 residues. V dropped 0 bases and J dropped 2; count of bases not matched to a gene: 3. The germline CDR1 and CDR2 sequences are SGHAT and FQNNGV. The CDR3 DNA reads TGTGCCAGCAGCTTAGATAGCGGGACCGCCTACGAGCAGTACTTC. Its protein product is CASSLDSGTAYEQYF. The full variable domain, rest sourced from reference TRBV11-2 and TRBJ2-7, is EAGVAQSPRYKIIEKRQSVAFWCNPISGHATLYWYQQILGQGPKLLIQFQNNGVVDDSQLPKDRFSAERLKGVDSTLKIQPAKLEDSAVYLCASSLDSGTAYEQYFGPGTRLTVT.

This clonotype was seen only a few times. This chain connects TRBV28 to TRBJ1-3; D is uncertain. CDR1 and CDR2 from the germline V gene are MDHEN and SYDVKM. The V gene lost 4 bases and the J gene lost 2 bases, with 12 bases spanning the gap. CDR3 length: 15 residues. CDR3 amino acids: CASSWSGLTGNTIYF. For the CDR3, the DNA is TGTGCCAGCAGTTGGTCAGGACTTACTGGAAACACCATATATTTT.

The rearrangement uses TRBV15 and TRBJ1-4, with D hard to call. Germline lookup yields CDR1 LNHNV and CDR2 YYDKDF (reference sequence). This CDR3 is built from 16 residues. The V end was cut by 2 bases, the J end by 8 bases, with 18 bases between. CDR3 region: CATSRWTVAGEEKLFF. In DNA, the CDR3 is TGTGCCACCAGCAGATGGACGGTGGCAGGCGAGGAAAAACTGTTTTTT.

The V gene is TRBV5-1, the J gene TRBJ2-7; 9 bases line up with TRBD1. The CDR3 extends over 13 amino acids. CDR1 SGHRS and CDR2 YFSETQ come from the germline V gene. Trimming took 4 bases from V and 7 from J; bases not matched to a gene: 6. The CDR3 sequence is CASSPDRGGEQYF. The CDR3, as DNA: TGCGCCAGCAGCCCCGACAGGGGGGGGGAGCAGTACTTC.

In its sample, this clonotype was seen a few times. V usage is TRBV19 and J usage is TRBJ2-1; TRBD2 matches 12 bases. The ends lost 5 bases at V and 6 bases at J; junction bases unmatched: 8. The germline V gene has CDR1 LNHDA and CDR2 SQIVND (reference sequence). This CDR3 comprises 16 residues. The CDR3 loop is CASSSVGLAGFNEQFF. The CDR3 DNA follows: TGTGCCAGTAGTTCGGTTGGACTAGCGGGATTCAATGAGCAGTTCTTC. The full variable domain, rest sourced from reference TRBV19 and TRBJ2-1, is DGGITQSPKYLFRKEGQNVTLSCEQNLNHDAMYWYRQDPGQGLRLIYYSQIVNDFQKGDIAEGYSVSREKKESFPLTVTSAQKNPTAFYLCASSSVGLAGFNEQFFGPGTRLTVL.

The rearrangement uses TRBV6-1 and TRBJ2-7, with TRBD1 as a possible D gene (6 bases). Trimming removed 6 bases at V and 3 bases at J, with 24 bases between. This CDR3 comprises 17 residues. Germline V CDR1 and CDR2: MNHNS, SASEGT. Here the CDR3 reads CASRDLGSVRGDYEQYF. For the CDR3, the DNA is TGTGCCAGCAGGGACCTCGGCAGCGTCAGGGGTGACTACGAGCAGTACTTC.

In its sample, this clonotype was seen many times. J is TRBJ2-3 and V is TRBV4-1; no clear D gene. CDR1 and CDR2 from the germline V gene are MGHRA and YSYEKL. The CDR3 is 13 residues long. V was clipped by 4 bases and J by 6 bases, with 11 bases between them. CDR3 region: CASSPPSHDTQYF. The CDR3 DNA reads as TGCGCCAGCAGCCCCCCCTCCCACGATACGCAGTATTTT.

This clonotype was detected many times. The chain has TRBV5-6 and TRBJ2-1; D gene unclear. CDR1 is SGHDT and CDR2 is YYEEEE in the germline V gene. Trimming took off 0 bases at V and 3 bases at J, with 10 bases between the two ends. The CDR3 runs 15 residues. CDR3 protein: CASSLVWDYYNEQFF. The DNA of the CDR3 is TGTGCCAGCAGCTTGGTGTGGGATTACTACAATGAGCAGTTCTTC.

This clonotype was seen more than once but under ten times. The gene calls are TRBV11-1 and TRBJ2-7; D may be TRBD1 (7 bases). The CDR3 extends over 19 amino acids. Trimming shortened V by 1 base and J by 2 bases, and 24 bases separated the two germline ends. The germline V gene has CDR1 SGHAT and CDR2 FQDESV (reference sequence). In nucleotides, the CDR3 is TGTGCCAGCAGCTTAGGGGTCGTGGGCAGGGGGGCCCAAGCCTACGAGCAGTACTTC. It codes for CASSLGVVGRGAQAYEQYF.

This sequence joins TRBV5-5 and TRBJ2-1; 13 bases line up with TRBD2. CDR3 length equals 17 residues. V lost 1 base to trimming and J lost 7 bases; unmatched junction nucleotides: 8. From germline, CDR1 is SGHKS and CDR2 YYEKEE (reference sequence). The CDR3 DNA follows: TGTGCCAGCAGCTTGATACTAGCGGGAGGGGTTGGGAATGAGCAGTTCTTC. Amino acids: CASSLILAGGVGNEQFF. Combining the CDR3 with reference TRBV5-5 and TRBJ2-1 gives the whole variable domain DAGVTQSPTHLIKTRGQQVTLRCSPISGHKSVSWYQQVLGQGPQFIFQYYEKEERGRGNFPDRFSARQFPNYSSELNVNALLLGDSALYLCASSLILAGGVGNEQFFGPGTRLTVL.

This clonotype was counted a single time. The V and J genes are TRBV20-1 and TRBJ2-7, with TRBD2 identical over 16 bases. Trimming removed 0 bases from V and 0 bases from J; junction bases left unmatched: 8. The CDR3 contains 19 residues. The germline CDR1 and CDR2 sequences are DFQATT and SNEGSKA (reference sequence). The CDR3 here is CSARDRGLAGGIISYEQYF. The CDR3 region has the DNA TGCAGTGCTAGAGATCGGGGACTAGCGGGAGGGATTATCTCCTACGAGCAGTACTTC.

This clonotype was found many times. The gene calls are TRBV29-1 and TRBJ2-3; D gene uncertain. Per the germline V gene, CDR1 is SQVTM and CDR2 is ANQGSEA. There are 15 residues in the CDR3. V was cut by 2 bases and J by 4 bases, with 16 bases left in between. The CDR3 is CSVEFLALQSDTQYF. The CDR3 DNA sequence: TGCAGCGTTGAATTTCTCGCATTACAGTCAGATACGCAGTATTTT.

The chain combines TRBV27 with TRBJ2-7, with TRBD1 as a possible D gene (6 bases). Between the trimmed V and J ends, which lost 3 bases and 2 bases, there was a span of 23 bases. CDR3 length equals 18 residues. Germline loops: CDR1 MNHEY, CDR2 SMNVEV (reference sequence). This CDR3 is CASSLGAPEVSKPYEQYF. DNA of the CDR3: TGTGCCAGCAGTTTGGGGGCGCCGGAGGTCTCTAAGCCCTACGAGCAGTACTTC.